Listed below are T cell receptor beta chains from one sample, sequenced in a study of blood T cell repertoires in COVID-19. Assay: immunoSEQ multiplex PCR; the TCRdb copy retains only in-frame clones and omits some. In the table there are around 75,000 clones, 88% of which are singletons. Sequenced sample: peripheral blood. All receptors derive from a human donor in a cohort sampled during active COVID-19. The CDR3 runs from the conserved cysteine through the conserved F or W. D genes are given only for firm matches. Some rows have no size entry. The others give once, few or many, or a class for an expanded clone.

d_gene | j_gene | v_gene | abundance | CDR3aa | CDR3nt
. | TRBJ2-1 | TRBV7-9 | . | CASSLPYNEQFF | TGTGCCAGCAGCCTCCCCTACAATGAGCAGTTCTTC
TRBD1 | TRBJ1-2 | TRBV28 | . | CASSNYRGHGYTF | TGTGCCAGCAGTAATTACAGGGGGCATGGCTACACCTTC
. | TRBJ2-1 | TRBV7-7 | . | CASSPEVGLEQFF | TGTGCTAGCAGCCCGGAGGTGGGGTTGGAGCAGTTCTTC
. | TRBJ1-1 | TRBV5-6 | . | CASSLTGQTQTGTEAFF | TGTGCCAGCAGCTTAACCGGACAGACGCAGACGGGCACTGAAGCTTTCTTT
. | TRBJ2-2 | TRBV24-1 | . | CATSDPVKDSFGELFF | TGTGCCACCAGTGACCCCGTGAAAGACAGCTTCGGGGAGCTGTTTTTT
. | TRBJ2-7 | TRBV18 | . | CASSPPRAVDYEQYF | TGTGCCAGCTCACCCCCCAGGGCCGTCGATTACGAGCAGTACTTC
. | TRBJ2-5 | TRBV13 | once | CASSTLKREQETQYF | TGTGCCAGCAGCACACTAAAGCGAGAGCAAGAGACCCAGTACTTC
. | TRBJ1-2 | TRBV27 | . | CASSPTAADYGYTF | TGTGCCAGCAGCCCAACGGCCGCGGACTATGGCTACACCTTC
TRBD2 | TRBJ2-1 | TRBV27 | once | CASSQGLAGVNEQFF | TGTGCCAGCAGCCAAGGACTAGCGGGAGTCAATGAGCAGTTCTTC
TRBD2 | TRBJ2-3 | TRBV5-8 | . | CASSLGSGIVDTQYF | TGTGCCAGCAGCCTCGGTAGCGGGATTGTTGATACGCAGTATTTT
. | TRBJ1-4 | TRBV30 | . | CAWSPGGPNEKLFF | TGTGCCTGGAGCCCGGGGGGGCCTAATGAAAAACTGTTTTTT
TRBD1 | TRBJ1-4 | TRBV28 | . | CASGTYRGEGSNEKLFF | TGTGCCAGCGGAACTTACAGGGGTGAAGGAAGTAATGAAAAACTGTTTTTT
. | TRBJ2-3 | TRBV11-2 | . | CASSFYRAGTDTQYF | TGTGCCAGCAGCTTCTACAGGGCTGGTACAGATACGCAGTATTTT